These 14 T cell receptor beta chains share one sample of origin, sequenced in a study of T cell repertoires in cytomegalovirus infection (dated by TCRdb to the late 2010s). Their specific antigens are unknown. The data were produced on an Illumina HiSeq 1500. TCRdb took the public reads, trimmed them with fastp at Q25, ran MiXCR for clone calling and kept in-frame beta chains. Every distinct CDR3 protein forms one entry, paired with its most common genes and DNA. The sample profile shows approximately 350,000 distinct CDR3 sequences; 34% of them were found once. Jointly, the top ten make up roughly 14% of the sample. Reading the label with the study, this specimen's treatment or condition is: in vitro stimulation with specific CMV peptide epitopes to enrich CMV-specific T cells. The sequencing used cultured PBMCs, collected from culture after CMV antigen stimulation. These receptors came from a human donor in good health (CMV status not recorded). Some clones in this sample may be carry-over from other donors' samples.

This clonotype has just a few counts. The CDR3 nucleotides read TGTGCCAGCAGTGTTTCTAGCGGACACACCGGGGAGCTGTTTTTT. Translated, it gives CASSVSSGHTGELFF. V usage is TRBV28 and J usage is TRBJ2-2; 7 bases line up with TRBD2. V was pared by 5 bases and J by 3 bases, with 6 bases of the junction left unmatched. The CDR3 sequence is 15 residues long. Germline V CDR1 and CDR2: MDHEN, SYDVKM.

This clonotype was counted a single time. The V gene is TRBV12-3 or TRBV12-4, the J gene TRBJ1-3; perhaps TRBD1 as D (5 bases). Trimming took 2 bases from V and 0 from J, leaving 14 bases between them. This CDR3 has 17 amino acids. The CDR3 nucleotides are TGTGCCAGCAGTTTATCCGGGACTGGGGCCTCTGGAAACACCATATATTTT. Its protein product is CASSLSGTGASGNTIYF.

This chain uses TRBV7-6 with TRBJ2-3; TRBD2 matches 7 bases. With 5 bases clipped from V and 0 bases from J, the junction kept 5 bases outside the gene matches. This CDR3 spans 15 amino acids. Looked up from germline, CDR1 is SGHVS and CDR2 is FNYEAQ. CDR3 bases: TGTGCCAGCAGCCAGACTAGCAAAAGCACAGATACGCAGTATTTT. Its translation: CASSQTSKSTDTQYF.

This chain uses TRBV11-2 with TRBJ2-7; D may correspond to TRBD1 or TRBD2 (5 bases each). Germline CDR1 SGHAT, CDR2 FQNNGV. This CDR3 comprises 14 residues. V gave up 4 bases and J gave up 9 bases, with 19 bases separating them. CDR3 protein: CASSSLRGLGGQYF. The CDR3 DNA sequence: TGTGCCAGCAGCTCCCTCCGGGGCTTAGGAGGGCAGTACTTC.

The table lists this clonotype with a few counts. The chain is built from TRBV6-6 and TRBJ1-6; D unresolved. V was trimmed by 7 bases and J by 4 bases, leaving 11 bases between them. Germline assignment: CDR1 MNHNY and CDR2 SVGAGI (reference sequence). This CDR3 region has 14 residues. DNA for the CDR3: TGTGCCAGCACCTTTTTAGAGTATAATTCACCCCTCCACTTT. As protein: CASTFLEYNSPLHF.

This clonotype has more than one count but fewer than ten. The rearrangement links TRBV19 to TRBJ1-5, with 12 bases aligning to TRBD1. Germline V gene data show CDR1 as LNHDA and CDR2 as SQIVND (reference sequence). J gave up 1 base and V 4 bases, and 5 bases lay outside the gene matches. This CDR3 has 17 residues. The CDR3 DNA follows: TGTGCCAGTAGTACAGGGACAGGGGGCTGGAGCAATCAGCCCCAGCATTTT. Translating it yields CASSTGTGGWSNQPQHF.

This clonotype appeared a few times. The rearrangement uses TRBV12-3 or TRBV12-4 and TRBJ1-4; D gene uncertain. V was trimmed by 5 bases and J by 4 bases, leaving 11 bases between them. The CDR3 covers 14 residues. CDR3 in DNA: TGTGCCAGCAGTGGCCGTCCGGATAATGAAAAACTGTTTTTT. It codes for CASSGRPDNEKLFF.

This clonotype came up many times. V is TRBV6-2 or TRBV6-3 and J is TRBJ1-6; TRBD1 matches at 9 bases. V trimming: 4 bases; J trimming: 12 bases; junction bases outside the gene matches: 10. This CDR3 comprises 15 residues. Germline-derived CDR1 and CDR2 are MNHEY and SVGEGT. The CDR3 region has the DNA TGTGCCAGCAGTTCGCCCGGACAGGGGATACGACCCCTCCACTTT. Encoded protein: CASSSPGQGIRPLHF.

Many counts were recorded for this clonotype. The chain has TRBV6-1 and TRBJ1-6; D unclear. V lost 7 bases and J 9 bases, leaving 25 bases between the germline ends. In germline, CDR1 is MNHNS, CDR2 SASEGT. The length of the CDR3 is 17 residues. CDR3 coding DNA: TGTGCCAGCACTACGAGGGCTGGAAGCCTCAATTTTTCACCCCTCCACTTT. It codes for CASTTRAGSLNFSPLHF.

At least ten counts were recorded for this clonotype. V and J are TRBV28 and TRBJ2-7; 7 bases match TRBD1. The CDR3 has 13 amino acids. After removal of 2 bases from V and 2 bases from J, the junction contained 0 bases not matched to a gene. Germline V gene sequence: CDR1 MDHEN, CDR2 SYDVKM. The CDR3 nucleotides read TGTGCCAGCAGTTTAGGGACAGCCTACGAGCAGTACTTC. As protein: CASSLGTAYEQYF.

The chain carries TRBV2 and TRBJ1-5; tentative D call: TRBD1 (5 bases). Germline CDR1 reads SNHLY; CDR2 reads FYNNEI. V dropped 7 bases and J dropped 7 bases, with 20 bases sitting between them. The CDR3 length is 15 residues. The CDR3 is CASKRPGDVSQPQHF. CDR3 nucleotide sequence: TGTGCCAGCAAACGACCCGGGGACGTCTCGCAGCCCCAGCATTTT.

V gene TRBV4-2 combines with J gene TRBJ2-7, with 7 bases that match TRBD2. This CDR3 comprises 17 residues. J gave up 2 bases and V 1 base, and 11 bases lay outside the gene matches. The V gene's germline CDR1 is LGHNA and CDR2 YNFKEQ. The CDR3 is CASSQVPGEGRAYEQYF. The CDR3 DNA reads as TGTGCCAGCAGCCAAGTCCCGGGCGAGGGGAGGGCCTACGAGCAGTACTTC.

The rearrangement uses TRBV10-3 and TRBJ2-6; D unresolved. V lost 3 bases, J lost 4 bases, and 10 bases lay in between. Germline V gene sequence: CDR1 ENHRY, CDR2 SYGVKD. The CDR3 extends over 15 amino acids. Here the CDR3 reads CAISETGYGANVLTF. The CDR3 DNA follows: TGTGCCATCAGTGAAACTGGGTACGGGGCCAACGTCCTGACTTTC.

The gene calls are TRBV6-1 and TRBJ1-2; D not resolved. The CDR3 sequence is 13 residues long. Looked up from germline, CDR1 is MNHNS and CDR2 is SASEGT. V was cut by 7 bases and J by 3 bases, with 12 bases left in between. The CDR3 region is CASTMGSDYGYTF. The DNA for the CDR3 is TGTGCCAGCACCATGGGGTCCGACTATGGCTACACCTTC.